This TCR beta chain was identified in a study of T cells after yellow fever vaccination. TCRdb reanalysed the 5' RACE reads using MiXCR and keeps one entry per CDR3 protein. The sample records some 350,000 distinct CDR3 sequences, roughly 8.7% being singletons. The trim removed 1 base at V and 4 bases at J, leaving 6 bases unmatched. CDR3 length equals 15 residues. Germline CDR1 reads SGHTA; CDR2 reads FQGNSA. This receptor was identified in a man aged 18-30 years who received the YFV17D yellow fever vaccine. Specimen: PBMCs, collected on the day of the first yellow fever vaccination. V and J are TRBV7-2 and TRBJ1-2; 7 nucleotides agree with TRBD1. CDR3 DNA: TGTGCCAGCAGCTTAGGGGACAGAAGCTTCTATGGCTACACCTTC. Translation gives CASSLGDRSFYGYTF.